This T cell receptor (beta chain) was retrieved from a study of cytomegalovirus exposure and HLA in healthy donors. Study-level findings and limits: Analyzed later, most CMV-associated TCR beta chains appeared HLA-restricted.

Vbeta (60) and Jbeta (13) primers were used in the PCR. The data were produced by immunoSEQ multiplex PCR, yet TCRdb's version contains in-frame clones alone and is incomplete. The sample has roughly 200,000 clones; 85% are singletons. On this clone itself: Its antigen is not known.

This TCR was sampled from a woman in her forties or fifties in good health and CMV-seronegative. Material: PBMCs.

CDR3 protein: CASSHPTDQATNEKLFF. The CDR3 region has the DNA TGTGCCAGCAGTCACCCGACAGATCAGGCAACTAATGAAAAACTGTTTTTT. V is TRBV2 and J is TRBJ1-4, with a weak D call TRBD1 (5 bases). The germline V gene has CDR1 SNHLY and CDR2 FYNNEI. With 5 bases removed from V and 0 bases from J, the gap between germline ends came to 16 bases. The CDR3 is 17 residues long.